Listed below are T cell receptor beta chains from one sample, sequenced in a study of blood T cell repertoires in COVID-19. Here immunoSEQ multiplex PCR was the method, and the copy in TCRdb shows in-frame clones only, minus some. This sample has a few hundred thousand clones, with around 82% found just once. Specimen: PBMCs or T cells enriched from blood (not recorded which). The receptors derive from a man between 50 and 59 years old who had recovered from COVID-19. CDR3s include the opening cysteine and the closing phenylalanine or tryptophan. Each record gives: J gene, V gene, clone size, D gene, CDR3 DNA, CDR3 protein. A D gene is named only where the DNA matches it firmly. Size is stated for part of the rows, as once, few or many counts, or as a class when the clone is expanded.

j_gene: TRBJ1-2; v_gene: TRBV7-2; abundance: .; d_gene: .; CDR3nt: TGTGCCAGCAGCTTGATCCTTACTCCCTACTATGGCTACACCTTC; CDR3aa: CASSLILTPYYGYTF
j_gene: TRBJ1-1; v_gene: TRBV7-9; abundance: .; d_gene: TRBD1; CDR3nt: TGTGCCAGCAGCATACTGACAGGGGGAGAAACTGAAGCTTTCTTT; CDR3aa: CASSILTGGETEAFF
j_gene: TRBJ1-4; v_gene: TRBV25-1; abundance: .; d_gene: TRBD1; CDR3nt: TGTGCCAGCAGTGAGACAGGGCCTAATGAAAAACTGTTTTTT; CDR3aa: CASSETGPNEKLFF
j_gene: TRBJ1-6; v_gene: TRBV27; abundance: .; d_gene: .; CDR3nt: TGTGCCAGCAGTCGCAGGGATCGGACACCCCTCCACTTT; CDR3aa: CASSRRDRTPLHF
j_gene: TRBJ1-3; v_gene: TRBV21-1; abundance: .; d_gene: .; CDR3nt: TGTGCCAGCAGCAATATCCTCGGGTGGGGGGGACCTGGAAACACCATATATTTT; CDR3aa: CASSNILGWGGPGNTIYF
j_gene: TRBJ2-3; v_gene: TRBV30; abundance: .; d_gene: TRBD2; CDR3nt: TGTGCCTGGAAGCTAGCGGGGGTGAGGGAGTATTTT; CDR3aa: CAWKLAGVREYF
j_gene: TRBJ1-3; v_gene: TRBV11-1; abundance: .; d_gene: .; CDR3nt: TGTGCCAGCATCCTTAGCTCTGGAAACACCATATATTTT; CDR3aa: CASILSSGNTIYF
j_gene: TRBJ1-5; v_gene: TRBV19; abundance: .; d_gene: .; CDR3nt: TGTGCCAGGGGTGGGGGCTATAGCAATCAGCCCCAGCATTTT; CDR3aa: CARGGGYSNQPQHF
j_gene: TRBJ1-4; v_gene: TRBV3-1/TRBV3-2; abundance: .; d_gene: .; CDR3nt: TGTGCCAGCACCCTGCGGGGAGGTGAAAAACTGTTTTTT; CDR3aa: CASTLRGGEKLFF
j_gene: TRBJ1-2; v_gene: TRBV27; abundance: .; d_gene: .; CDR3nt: TGTGCCAGCAGCCGCACAAGAGGACGCGAGGGAGGCTACACCTTC; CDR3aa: CASSRTRGREGGYTF
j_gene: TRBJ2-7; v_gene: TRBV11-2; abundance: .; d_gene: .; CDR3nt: TGTGCCAGCAGCCCGACCTACAGCTACGAGCAGTACTTC; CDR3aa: CASSPTYSYEQYF
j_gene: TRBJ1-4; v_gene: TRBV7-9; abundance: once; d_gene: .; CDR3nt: TGTGCCAGCAGCTTAGCGCAGGGAATTCTTAATGAAAAACTGTTTTTT; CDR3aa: CASSLAQGILNEKLFF
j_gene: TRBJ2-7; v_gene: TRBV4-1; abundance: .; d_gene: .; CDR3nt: TGCGCCAGCAGCCAAGAGAAAGAGTACGAGCAGTACTTC; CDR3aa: CASSQEKEYEQYF